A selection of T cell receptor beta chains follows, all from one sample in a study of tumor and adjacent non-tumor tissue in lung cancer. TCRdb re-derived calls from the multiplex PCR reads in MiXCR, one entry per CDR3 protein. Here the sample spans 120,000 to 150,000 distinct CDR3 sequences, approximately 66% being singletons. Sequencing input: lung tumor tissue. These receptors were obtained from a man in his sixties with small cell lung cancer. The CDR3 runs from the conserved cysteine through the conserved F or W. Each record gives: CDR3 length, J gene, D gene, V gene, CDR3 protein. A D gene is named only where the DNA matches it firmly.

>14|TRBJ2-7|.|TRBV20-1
CSARAGEGNYEQYF
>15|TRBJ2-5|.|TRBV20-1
CSARVLGSSQEAQYF
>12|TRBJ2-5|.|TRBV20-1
CSARRYQESQYF
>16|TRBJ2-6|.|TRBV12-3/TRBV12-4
CASSLPQTSGAYVLTF
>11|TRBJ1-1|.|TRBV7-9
CASSLLTEAFF
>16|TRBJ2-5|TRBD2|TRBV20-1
CSAAGSSGSEQETQYF
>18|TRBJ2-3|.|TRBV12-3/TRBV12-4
CASSSYAELPISTDTQYF
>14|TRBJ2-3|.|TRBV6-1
CASSSQRGMDTQYF
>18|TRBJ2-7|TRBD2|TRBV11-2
CASSRNGTIGTLPYEQYF
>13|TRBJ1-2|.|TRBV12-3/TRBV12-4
CASSLVANYGYTF
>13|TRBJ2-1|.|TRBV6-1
CASYSGLENEQFF
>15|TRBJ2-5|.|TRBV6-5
CASSLTGRAQETQHF
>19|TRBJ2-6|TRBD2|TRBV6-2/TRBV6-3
CACRDMGLTGISGANVLTF
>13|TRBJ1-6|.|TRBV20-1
CSVITTGNSPLHF
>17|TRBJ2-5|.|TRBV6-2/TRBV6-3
CVSSYQIGGWAQGTQYF